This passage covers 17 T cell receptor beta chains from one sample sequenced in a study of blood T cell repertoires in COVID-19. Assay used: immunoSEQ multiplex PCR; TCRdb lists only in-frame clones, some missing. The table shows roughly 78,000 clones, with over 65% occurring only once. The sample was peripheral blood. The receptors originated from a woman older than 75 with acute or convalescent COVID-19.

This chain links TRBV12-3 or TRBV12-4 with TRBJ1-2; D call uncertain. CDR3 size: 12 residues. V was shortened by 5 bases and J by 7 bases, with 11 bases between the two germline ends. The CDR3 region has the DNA TGTGCCAGCAGTCACAATACGGGTGGCTACACCTTC. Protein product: CASSHNTGGYTF.

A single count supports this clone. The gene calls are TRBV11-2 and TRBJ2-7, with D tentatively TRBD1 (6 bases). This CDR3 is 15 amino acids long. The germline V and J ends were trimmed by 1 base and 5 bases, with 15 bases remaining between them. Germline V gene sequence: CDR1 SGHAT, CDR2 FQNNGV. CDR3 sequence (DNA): TGTGCCAGCAGCTTAGCAGGGGTCGGGAACCACGAGCAGTACTTC. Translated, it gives CASSLAGVGNHEQYF.

The DNA for the CDR3 is TGTGCCAGCGCGGACAGTTACGAGCAGTACTTC. Its protein product is CASADSYEQYF. V is TRBV18 and J is TRBJ2-7, with a tentative D call TRBD1 (6 bases). The CDR3 length is 11 residues. CDR1 and CDR2 from the germline V gene are KGHSH and LQKENI. The V end was cut by 8 bases, the J end by 4 bases, with 9 bases between. The whole variable domain, filled in from reference TRBV18 and TRBJ2-7, reads NAGVMQNPRHLVRRRGQEARLRCSPMKGHSHVYWYRQLPEEGLKFMVYLQKENIIDESGMPKERFSAEFPKEGPSILRIQQVVRGDSAAYFCASADSYEQYFGPGTRLTVT.

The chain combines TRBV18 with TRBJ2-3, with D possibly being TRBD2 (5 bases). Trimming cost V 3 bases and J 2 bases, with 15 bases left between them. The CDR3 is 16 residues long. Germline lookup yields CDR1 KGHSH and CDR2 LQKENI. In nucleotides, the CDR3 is TGTGCCAGCTCACCTCGACCGGGGTGGTCCACAGATACGCAGTATTTT. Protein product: CASSPRPGWSTDTQYF.

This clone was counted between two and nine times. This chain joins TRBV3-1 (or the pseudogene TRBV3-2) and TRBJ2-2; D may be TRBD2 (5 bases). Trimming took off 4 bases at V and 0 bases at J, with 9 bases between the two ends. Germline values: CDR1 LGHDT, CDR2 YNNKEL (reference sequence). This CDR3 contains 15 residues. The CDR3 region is CASSPRRANTGELFF. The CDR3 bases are TGTGCCAGCAGCCCTAGGCGGGCGAACACCGGGGAGCTGTTTTTT.

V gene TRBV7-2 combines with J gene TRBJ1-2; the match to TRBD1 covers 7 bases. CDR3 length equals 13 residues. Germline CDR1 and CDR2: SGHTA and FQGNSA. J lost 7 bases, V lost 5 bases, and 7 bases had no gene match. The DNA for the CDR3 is TGTGCCAGCAGCCCGGGGCAGGGGGTTGGCTACACCTTC. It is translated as CASSPGQGVGYTF.

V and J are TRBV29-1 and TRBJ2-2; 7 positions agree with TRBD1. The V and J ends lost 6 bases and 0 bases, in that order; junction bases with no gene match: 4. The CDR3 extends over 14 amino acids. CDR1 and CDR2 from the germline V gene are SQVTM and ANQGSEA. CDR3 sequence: CSVSQGANTGELFF. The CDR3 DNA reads TGCAGCGTGAGTCAGGGGGCGAACACCGGGGAGCTGTTTTTT.

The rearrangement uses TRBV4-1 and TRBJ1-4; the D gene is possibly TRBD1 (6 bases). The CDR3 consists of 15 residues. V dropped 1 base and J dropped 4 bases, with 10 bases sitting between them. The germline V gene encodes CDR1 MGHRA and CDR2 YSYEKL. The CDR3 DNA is TGCGCCAGCAGCCAAGGGACAGCTAATAATGAAAAACTGTTTTTT. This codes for CASSQGTANNEKLFF.

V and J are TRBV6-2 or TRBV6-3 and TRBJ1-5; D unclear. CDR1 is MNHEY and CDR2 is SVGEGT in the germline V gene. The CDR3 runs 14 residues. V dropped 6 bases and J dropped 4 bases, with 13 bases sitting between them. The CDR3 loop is CASSNQAGNQPQHF. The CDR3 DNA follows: TGTGCCAGCAGCAACCAGGCGGGGAATCAGCCCCAGCATTTT.

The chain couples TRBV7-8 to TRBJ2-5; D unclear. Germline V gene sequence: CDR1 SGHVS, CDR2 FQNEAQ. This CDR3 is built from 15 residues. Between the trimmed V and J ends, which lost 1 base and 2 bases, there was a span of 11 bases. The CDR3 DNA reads TGTGCCAGCAGCTTAGGTACAGCAGATCAAGAGACCCAGTACTTC. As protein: CASSLGTADQETQYF. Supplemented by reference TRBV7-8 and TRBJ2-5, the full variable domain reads GAGVSQSPRYKVAKRGQDVALRCDPISGHVSLFWYQQALGQGPEFLTYFQNEAQLDKSGLPSDRFFAERPEGSVSTLKIQRTQQEDSAVYLCASSLGTADQETQYFGPGTRLLVL.

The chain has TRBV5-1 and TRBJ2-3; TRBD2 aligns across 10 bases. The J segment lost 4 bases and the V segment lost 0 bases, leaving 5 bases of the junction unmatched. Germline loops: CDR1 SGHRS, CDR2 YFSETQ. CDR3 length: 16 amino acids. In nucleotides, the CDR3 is TGCGCCAGCAGCTTGGGAGGAGCGGGAGGGCCAGATACGCAGTATTTT. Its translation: CASSLGGAGGPDTQYF.

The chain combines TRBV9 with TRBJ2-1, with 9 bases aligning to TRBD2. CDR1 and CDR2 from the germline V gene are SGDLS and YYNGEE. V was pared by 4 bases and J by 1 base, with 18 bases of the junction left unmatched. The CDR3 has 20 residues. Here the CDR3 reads CASSLGKSGGPIGSYNEQFF. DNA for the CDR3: TGTGCCAGCAGCCTTGGAAAGAGCGGGGGGCCTATTGGGTCCTACAATGAGCAGTTCTTC.

CDR3 sequence reads: CASSAQNRGLIGGYTF. The CDR3, as DNA: TGTGCCAGCAGTGCCCAAAACAGGGGGCTTATAGGAGGCTACACCTTC. The rearrangement joins TRBV27 to TRBJ1-2; 9 positions agree with TRBD1. Germline values: CDR1 MNHEY, CDR2 SMNVEV (reference sequence). V shed 5 bases and J 8 bases; nucleotides not matched to a gene: 15. The CDR3 spans 16 residues.

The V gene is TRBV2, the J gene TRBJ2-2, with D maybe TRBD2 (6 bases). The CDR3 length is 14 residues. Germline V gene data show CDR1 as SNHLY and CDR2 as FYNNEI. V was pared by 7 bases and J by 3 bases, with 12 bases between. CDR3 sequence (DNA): TGTGCCAGCAACCAGGGCGGGGACACCGGGGAGCTGTTTTTT. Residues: CASNQGGDTGELFF.

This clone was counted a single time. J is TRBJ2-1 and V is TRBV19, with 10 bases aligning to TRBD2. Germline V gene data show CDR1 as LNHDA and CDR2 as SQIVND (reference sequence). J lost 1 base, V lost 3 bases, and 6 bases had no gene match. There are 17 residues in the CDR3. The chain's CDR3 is CASSILPSGSSYNEQFF. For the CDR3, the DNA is TGTGCCAGTAGTATTCTGCCTAGCGGGAGTTCCTACAATGAGCAGTTCTTC.

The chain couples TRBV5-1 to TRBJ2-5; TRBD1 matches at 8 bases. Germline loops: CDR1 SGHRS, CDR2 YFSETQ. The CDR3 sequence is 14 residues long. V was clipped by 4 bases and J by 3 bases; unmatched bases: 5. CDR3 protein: CASSPLTGEETQYF. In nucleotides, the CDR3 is TGCGCCAGCAGCCCCTTGACAGGGGAAGAGACCCAGTACTTC.

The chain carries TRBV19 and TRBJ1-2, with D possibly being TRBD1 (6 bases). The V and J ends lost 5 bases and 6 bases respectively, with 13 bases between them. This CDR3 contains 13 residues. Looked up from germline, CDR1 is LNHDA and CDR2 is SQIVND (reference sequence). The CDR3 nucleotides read TGTGCCAGTAGTCCCGGCAGGGGCAATGGCTACACCTTC. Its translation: CASSPGRGNGYTF.